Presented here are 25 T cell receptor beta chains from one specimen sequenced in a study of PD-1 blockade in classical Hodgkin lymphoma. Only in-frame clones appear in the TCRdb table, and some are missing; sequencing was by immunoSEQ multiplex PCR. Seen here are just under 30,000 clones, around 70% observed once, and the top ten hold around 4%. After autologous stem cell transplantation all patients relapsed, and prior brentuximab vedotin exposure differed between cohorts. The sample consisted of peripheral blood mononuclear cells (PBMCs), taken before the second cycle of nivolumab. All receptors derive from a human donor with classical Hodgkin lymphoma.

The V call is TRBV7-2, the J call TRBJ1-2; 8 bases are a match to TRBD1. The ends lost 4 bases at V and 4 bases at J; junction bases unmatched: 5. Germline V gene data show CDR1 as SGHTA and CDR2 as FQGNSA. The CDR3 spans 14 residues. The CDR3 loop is CASSSTGDFYGYTF. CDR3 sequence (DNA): TGTGCCAGCAGCTCGACAGGGGATTTCTATGGCTACACCTTC.

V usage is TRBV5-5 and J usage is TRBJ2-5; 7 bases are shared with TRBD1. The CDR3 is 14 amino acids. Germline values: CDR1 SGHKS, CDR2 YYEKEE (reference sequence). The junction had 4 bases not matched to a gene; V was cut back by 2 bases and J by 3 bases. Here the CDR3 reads CASSLLGTEETQYF. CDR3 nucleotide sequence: TGTGCCAGCAGCTTACTTGGGACAGAAGAGACCCAGTACTTC.

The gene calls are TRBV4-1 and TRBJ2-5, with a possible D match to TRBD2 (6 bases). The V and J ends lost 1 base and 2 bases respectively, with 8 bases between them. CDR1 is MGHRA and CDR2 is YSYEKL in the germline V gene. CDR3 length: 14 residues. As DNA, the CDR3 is TGCGCCAGCAGCCAAGTAGCGGCACAAGAGACCCAGTACTTC. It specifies CASSQVAAQETQYF.

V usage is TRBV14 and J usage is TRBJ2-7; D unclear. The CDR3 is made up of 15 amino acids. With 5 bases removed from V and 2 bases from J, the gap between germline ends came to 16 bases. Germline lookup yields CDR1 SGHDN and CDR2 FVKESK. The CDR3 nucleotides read TGTGCCAGCAGCTCACGCGGCGGTTCTACCTACGAGCAGTACTTC. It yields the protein CASSSRGGSTYEQYF.

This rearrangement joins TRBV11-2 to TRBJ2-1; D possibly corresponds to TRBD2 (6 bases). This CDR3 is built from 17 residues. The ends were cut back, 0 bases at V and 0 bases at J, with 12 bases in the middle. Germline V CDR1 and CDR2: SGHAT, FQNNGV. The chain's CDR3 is CASSLDFGSSSYNEQFF. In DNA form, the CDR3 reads TGTGCCAGCAGCTTAGATTTCGGGAGCAGCTCCTACAATGAGCAGTTCTTC.

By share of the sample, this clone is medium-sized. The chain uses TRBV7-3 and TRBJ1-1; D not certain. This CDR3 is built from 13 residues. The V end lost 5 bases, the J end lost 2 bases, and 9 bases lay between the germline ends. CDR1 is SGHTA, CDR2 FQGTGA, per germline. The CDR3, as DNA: TGTGCCAGCAGCCGCCAGGCCAACACTGAAGCTTTCTTT. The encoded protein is CASSRQANTEAFF. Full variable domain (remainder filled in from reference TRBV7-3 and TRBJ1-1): GAGVSQTPSNKVTEKGKYVELRCDPISGHTALYWYRQSLGQGPEFLIYFQGTGAADDSGLPNDRFFAVRPEGSVSTLKIQRTERGDSAVYLCASSRQANTEAFFGQGTRLTVV.

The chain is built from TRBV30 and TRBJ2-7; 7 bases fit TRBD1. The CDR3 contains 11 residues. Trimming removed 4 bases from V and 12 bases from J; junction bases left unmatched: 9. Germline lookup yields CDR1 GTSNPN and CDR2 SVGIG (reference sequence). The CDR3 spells CAWTTGVDLYF. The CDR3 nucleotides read TGTGCCTGGACCACAGGGGTTGACCTGTACTTC.

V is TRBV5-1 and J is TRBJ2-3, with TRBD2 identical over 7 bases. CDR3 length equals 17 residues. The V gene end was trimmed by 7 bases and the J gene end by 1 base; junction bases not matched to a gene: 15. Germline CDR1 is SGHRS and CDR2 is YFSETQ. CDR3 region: CASSYRGPSGGTDTQYF. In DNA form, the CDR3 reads TGCGCCAGCTCATACCGCGGTCCTAGCGGAGGCACAGATACGCAGTATTTT.

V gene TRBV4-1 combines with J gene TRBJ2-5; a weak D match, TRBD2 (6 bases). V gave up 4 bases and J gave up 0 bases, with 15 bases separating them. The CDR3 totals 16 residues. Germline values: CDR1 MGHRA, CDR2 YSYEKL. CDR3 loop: CASSLPTGDYQETQYF. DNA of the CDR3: TGCGCCAGCAGCCTCCCAACGGGGGACTACCAAGAGACCCAGTACTTC.

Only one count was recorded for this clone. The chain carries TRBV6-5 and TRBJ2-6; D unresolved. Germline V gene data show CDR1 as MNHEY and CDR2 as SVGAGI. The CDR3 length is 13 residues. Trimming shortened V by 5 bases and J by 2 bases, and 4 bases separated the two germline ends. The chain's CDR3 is CASSDTGANVLTF. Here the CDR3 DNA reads TGTGCCAGCAGTGATACTGGGGCCAACGTCCTGACTTTC.

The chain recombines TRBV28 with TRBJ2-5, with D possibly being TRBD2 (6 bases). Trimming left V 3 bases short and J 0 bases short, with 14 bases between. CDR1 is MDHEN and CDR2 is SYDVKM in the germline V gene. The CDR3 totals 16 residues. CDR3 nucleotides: TGTGCCAGCAGTTTTTCCCTTGCGGGGTACCAAGAGACCCAGTACTTC. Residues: CASSFSLAGYQETQYF.

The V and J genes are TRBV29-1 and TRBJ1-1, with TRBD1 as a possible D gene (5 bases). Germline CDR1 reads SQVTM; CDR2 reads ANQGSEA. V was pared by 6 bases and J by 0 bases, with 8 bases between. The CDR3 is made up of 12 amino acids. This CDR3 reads CSVTQVNTEAFF. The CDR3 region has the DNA TGCAGCGTAACACAGGTGAACACTGAAGCTTTCTTT.

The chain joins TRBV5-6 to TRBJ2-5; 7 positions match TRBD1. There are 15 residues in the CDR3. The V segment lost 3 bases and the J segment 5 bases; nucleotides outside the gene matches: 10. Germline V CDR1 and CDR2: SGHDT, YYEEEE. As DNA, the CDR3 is TGTGCCAGCAGCTACACAGGGGTCTTTGAGGAGACCCAGTACTTC. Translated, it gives CASSYTGVFEETQYF.

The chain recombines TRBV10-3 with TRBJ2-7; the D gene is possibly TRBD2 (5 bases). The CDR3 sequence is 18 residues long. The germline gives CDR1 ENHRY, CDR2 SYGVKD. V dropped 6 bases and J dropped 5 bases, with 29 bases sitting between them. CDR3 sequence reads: CAIRTSLGRELGRHEQYF. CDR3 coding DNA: TGTGCCATCAGGACCTCCTTGGGCCGGGAATTGGGTCGCCACGAGCAGTACTTC.

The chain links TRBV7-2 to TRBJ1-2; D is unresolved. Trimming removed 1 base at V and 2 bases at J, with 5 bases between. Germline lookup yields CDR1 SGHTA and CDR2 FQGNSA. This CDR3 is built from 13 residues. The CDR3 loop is CASSLGRNYGYTF. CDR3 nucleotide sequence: TGTGCCAGCAGCTTAGGCAGGAACTATGGCTACACCTTC.

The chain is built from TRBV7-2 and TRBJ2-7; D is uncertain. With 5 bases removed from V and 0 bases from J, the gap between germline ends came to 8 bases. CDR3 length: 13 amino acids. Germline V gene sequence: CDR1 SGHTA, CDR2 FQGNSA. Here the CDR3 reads CASSDRASYEQYF. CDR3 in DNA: TGTGCCAGCAGCGACCGGGCCTCCTACGAGCAGTACTTC.

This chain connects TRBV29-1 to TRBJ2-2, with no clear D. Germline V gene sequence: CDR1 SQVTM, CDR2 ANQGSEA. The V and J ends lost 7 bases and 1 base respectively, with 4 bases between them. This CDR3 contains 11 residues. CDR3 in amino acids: CSGQNTGELFF. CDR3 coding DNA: TGCAGCGGACAGAACACCGGGGAGCTGTTTTTT.

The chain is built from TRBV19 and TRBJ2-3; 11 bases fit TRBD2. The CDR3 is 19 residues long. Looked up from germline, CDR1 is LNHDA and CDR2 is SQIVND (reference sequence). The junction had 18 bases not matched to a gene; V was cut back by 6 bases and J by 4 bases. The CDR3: CASRPVWNSGGAFADTQYF. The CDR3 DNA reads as TGTGCCAGTAGACCGGTATGGAATAGCGGGGGGGCTTTTGCAGATACGCAGTATTTT.

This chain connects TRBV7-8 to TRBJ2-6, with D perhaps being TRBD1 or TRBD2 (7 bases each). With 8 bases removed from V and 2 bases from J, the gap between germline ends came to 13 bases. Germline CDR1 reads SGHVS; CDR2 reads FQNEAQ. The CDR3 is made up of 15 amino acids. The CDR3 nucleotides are TGTGCCAGCGTCAGGGGGGGACCTGGGGCCAACGTCCTGACTTTC. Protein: CASVRGGPGANVLTF. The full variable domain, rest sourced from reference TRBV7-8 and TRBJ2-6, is GAGVSQSPRYKVAKRGQDVALRCDPISGHVSLFWYQQALGQGPEFLTYFQNEAQLDKSGLPSDRFFAERPEGSVSTLKIQRTQQEDSAVYLCASVRGGPGANVLTFGAGSRLTVL.

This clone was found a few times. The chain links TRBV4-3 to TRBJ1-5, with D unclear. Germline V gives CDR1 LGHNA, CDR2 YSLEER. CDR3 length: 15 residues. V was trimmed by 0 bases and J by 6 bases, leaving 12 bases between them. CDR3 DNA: TGCGCCAGCAGCCAAGATTTTGGAATCACTCAGCCCCAGCATTTT. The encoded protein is CASSQDFGITQPQHF.

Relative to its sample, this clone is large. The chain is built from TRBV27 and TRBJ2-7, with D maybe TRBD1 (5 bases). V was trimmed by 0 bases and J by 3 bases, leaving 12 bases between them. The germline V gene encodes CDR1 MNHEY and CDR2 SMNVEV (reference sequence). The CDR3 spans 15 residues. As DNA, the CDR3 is TGTGCCAGCAGTTTATCAGTAGGGGCGGACTACGAGCAGTACTTC. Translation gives CASSLSVGADYEQYF.

CDR3 coding DNA: TGTGCCAGCAGTTTTTCGAGGAACACGATCCGAGGCTACGAGCAGTACTTC. Translation: CASSFSRNTIRGYEQYF. V is TRBV28 and J is TRBJ2-7, with D uncertain. CDR3 length: 17 residues. Germline V CDR1 and CDR2: MDHEN, SYDVKM. Deletions cut 3 bases from V and 3 bases from J, with 21 bases between.

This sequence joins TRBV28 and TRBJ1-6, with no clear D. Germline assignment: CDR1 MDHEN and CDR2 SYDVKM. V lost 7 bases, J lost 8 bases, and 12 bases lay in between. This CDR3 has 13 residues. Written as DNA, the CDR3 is TGTGCCAGCAAACCTAGGGTGGATTCACCCCTCCACTTT. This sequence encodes CASKPRVDSPLHF.

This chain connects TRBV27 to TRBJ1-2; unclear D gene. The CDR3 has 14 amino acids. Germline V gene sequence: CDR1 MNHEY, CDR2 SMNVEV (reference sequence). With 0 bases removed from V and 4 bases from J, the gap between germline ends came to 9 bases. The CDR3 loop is CASSLSARSYGYTF. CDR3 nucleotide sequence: TGTGCCAGCAGTTTATCGGCACGCAGCTATGGCTACACCTTC.

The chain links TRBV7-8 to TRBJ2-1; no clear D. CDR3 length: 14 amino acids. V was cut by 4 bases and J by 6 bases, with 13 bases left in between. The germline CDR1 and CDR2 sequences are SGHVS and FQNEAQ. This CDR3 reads CASSSPVGPNEQFF. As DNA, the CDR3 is TGTGCCAGCAGCTCCCCAGTTGGGCCCAATGAGCAGTTCTTC.